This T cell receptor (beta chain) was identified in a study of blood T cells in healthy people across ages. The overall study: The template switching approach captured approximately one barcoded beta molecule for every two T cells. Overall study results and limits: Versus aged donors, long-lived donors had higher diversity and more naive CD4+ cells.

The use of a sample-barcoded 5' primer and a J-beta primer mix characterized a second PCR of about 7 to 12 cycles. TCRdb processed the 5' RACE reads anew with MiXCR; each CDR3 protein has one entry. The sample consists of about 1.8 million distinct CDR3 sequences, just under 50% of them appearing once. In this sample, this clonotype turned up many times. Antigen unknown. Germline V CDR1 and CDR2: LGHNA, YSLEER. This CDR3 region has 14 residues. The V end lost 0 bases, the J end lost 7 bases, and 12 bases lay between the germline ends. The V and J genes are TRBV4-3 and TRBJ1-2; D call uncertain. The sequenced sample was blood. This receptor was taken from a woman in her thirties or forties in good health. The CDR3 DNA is TGCGCCAGCAGCCAAGATTTGTCCGGCTTTGGCTACACCTTC. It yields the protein CASSQDLSGFGYTF.